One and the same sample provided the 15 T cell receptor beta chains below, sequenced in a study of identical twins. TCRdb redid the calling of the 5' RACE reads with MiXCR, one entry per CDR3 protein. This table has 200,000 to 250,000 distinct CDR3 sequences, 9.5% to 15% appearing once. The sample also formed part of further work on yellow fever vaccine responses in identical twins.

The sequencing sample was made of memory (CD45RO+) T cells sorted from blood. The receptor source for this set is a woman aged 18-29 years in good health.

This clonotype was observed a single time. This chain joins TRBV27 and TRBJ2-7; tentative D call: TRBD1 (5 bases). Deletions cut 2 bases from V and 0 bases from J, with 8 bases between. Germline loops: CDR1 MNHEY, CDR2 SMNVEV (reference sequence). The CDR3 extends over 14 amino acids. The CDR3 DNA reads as TGTGCCAGCAGTTTAAAAGGACACTCCTACGAGCAGTACTTC. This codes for CASSLKGHSYEQYF.

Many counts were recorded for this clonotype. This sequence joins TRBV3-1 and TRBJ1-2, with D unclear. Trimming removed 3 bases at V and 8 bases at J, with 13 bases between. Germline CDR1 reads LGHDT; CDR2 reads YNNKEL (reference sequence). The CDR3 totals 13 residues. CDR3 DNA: TGTGCCAGCAGCCATTGGGAGTCGCAAGGCTACACCTTC. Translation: CASSHWESQGYTF.

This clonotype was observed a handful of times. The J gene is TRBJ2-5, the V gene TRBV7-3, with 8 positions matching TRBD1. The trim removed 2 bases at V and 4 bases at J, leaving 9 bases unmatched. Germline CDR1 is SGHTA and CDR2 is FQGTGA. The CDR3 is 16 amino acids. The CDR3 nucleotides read TGTGCCAGCAGCTTACAGGGGGCGAGAGCTTCAGAGACCCAGTACTTC. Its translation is CASSLQGARASETQYF.

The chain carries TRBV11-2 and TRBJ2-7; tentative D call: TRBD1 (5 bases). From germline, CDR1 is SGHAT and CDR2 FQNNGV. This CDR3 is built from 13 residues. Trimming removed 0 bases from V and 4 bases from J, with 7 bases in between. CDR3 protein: CASSLETAYEQYF. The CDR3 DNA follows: TGTGCCAGCAGCTTAGAGACAGCATACGAGCAGTACTTC.

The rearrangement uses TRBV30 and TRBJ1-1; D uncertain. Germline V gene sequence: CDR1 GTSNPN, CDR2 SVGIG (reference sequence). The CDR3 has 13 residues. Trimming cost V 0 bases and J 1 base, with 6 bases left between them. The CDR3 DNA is TGTGCCTGGAGTGTAGCTGGGAACACTGAAGCTTTCTTT. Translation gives CAWSVAGNTEAFF.

Here the CDR3 DNA reads TGTGCCATCAGTGAGCGTGACAATGAGCAGTTCTTC. This translates into CAISERDNEQFF. This rearrangement joins TRBV10-3 to TRBJ2-1; D unclear. Germline loops: CDR1 ENHRY, CDR2 SYGVKD. This CDR3 region has 12 residues. The V gene lost 2 bases and the J gene lost 5 bases, with 4 bases spanning the gap.

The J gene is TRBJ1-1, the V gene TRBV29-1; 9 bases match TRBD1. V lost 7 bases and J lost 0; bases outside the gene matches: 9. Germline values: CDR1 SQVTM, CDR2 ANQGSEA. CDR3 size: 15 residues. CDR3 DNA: TGCAGCGCCGGCTTGGGACAGGGAATGAACACTGAAGCTTTCTTT. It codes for CSAGLGQGMNTEAFF.

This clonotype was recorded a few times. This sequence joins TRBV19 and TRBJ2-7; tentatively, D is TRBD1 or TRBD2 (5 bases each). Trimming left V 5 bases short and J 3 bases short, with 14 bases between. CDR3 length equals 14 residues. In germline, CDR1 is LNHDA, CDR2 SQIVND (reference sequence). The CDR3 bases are TGTGCCAGTAGTCTCGGGACGGAAAACTACGAGCAGTACTTC. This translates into CASSLGTENYEQYF.

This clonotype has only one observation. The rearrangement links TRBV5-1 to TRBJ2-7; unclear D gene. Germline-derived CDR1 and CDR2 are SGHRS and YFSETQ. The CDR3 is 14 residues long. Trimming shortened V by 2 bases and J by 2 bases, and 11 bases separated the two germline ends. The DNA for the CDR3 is TGCGCCAGCAGCTTTATTTCGGGTCCCTACGAGCAGTACTTC. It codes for CASSFISGPYEQYF.

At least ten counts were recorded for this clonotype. CDR3 bases: TGCAGTGCTAGTGGGGACCTCTGGAGGGGGAACACTGAAGCTTTCTTT. Its translation is CSASGDLWRGNTEAFF. The rearrangement links TRBV20-1 to TRBJ1-1, with D maybe TRBD1 (5 bases). Germline CDR1 and CDR2: DFQATT and SNEGSKA (reference sequence). The CDR3 spans 16 residues. Trimming left V 3 bases short and J 1 base short, with 18 bases between.

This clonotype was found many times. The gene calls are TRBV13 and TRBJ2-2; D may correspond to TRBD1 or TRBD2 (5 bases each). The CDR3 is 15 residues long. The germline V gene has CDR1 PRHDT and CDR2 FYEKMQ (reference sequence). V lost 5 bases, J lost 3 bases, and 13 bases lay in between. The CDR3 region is CASSPWDGDTGELFF. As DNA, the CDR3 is TGTGCCAGCAGCCCATGGGACGGAGACACCGGGGAGCTGTTTTTT.

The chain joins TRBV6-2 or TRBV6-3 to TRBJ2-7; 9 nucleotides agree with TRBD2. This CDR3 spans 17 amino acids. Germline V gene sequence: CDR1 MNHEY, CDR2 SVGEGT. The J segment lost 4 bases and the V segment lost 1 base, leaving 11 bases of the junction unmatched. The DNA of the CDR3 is TGTGCCAGCAGTTACTATCCCACCGGGACTAGCTTATACGAGCAGTACTTC. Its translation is CASSYYPTGTSLYEQYF.

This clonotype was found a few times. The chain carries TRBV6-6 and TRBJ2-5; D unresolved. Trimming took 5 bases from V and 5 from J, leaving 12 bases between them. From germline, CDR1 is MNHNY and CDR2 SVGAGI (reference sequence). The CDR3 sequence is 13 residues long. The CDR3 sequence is CASSLVADETQYF. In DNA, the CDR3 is TGTGCCAGCAGTCTGGTAGCAGATGAGACCCAGTACTTC.

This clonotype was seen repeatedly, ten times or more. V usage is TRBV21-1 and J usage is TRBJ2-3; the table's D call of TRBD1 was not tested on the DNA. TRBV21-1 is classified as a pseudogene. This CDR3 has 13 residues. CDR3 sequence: CASRGQGGDTQYF. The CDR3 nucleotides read TGTGCCAGCAGAGGACAAGGCGGAGATACGCAGTATTTT.

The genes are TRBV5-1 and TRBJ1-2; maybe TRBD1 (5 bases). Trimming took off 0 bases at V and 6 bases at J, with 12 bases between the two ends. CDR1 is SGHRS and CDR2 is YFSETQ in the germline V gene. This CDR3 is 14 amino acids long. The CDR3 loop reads CASSLEGRVNGYTF. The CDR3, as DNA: TGCGCCAGCAGCTTGGAGGGCAGGGTAAATGGCTACACCTTC. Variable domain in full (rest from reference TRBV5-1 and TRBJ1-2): KAGVTQTPRYLIKTRGQQVTLSCSPISGHRSVSWYQQTPGQGLQFLFEYFSETQRNKGNFPGRFSGRQFSNSRSEMNVSTLELGDSALYLCASSLEGRVNGYTFGSGTRLTVV.